These 27 T cell receptor beta chains were all obtained from the same sample, sequenced in a study of cytomegalovirus exposure and HLA in healthy donors. Amplification used 60 Vbeta primers and 13 Jbeta primers. Measured with immunoSEQ multiplex PCR; TCRdb has only the in-frame clones, and not every one. The data show roughly 130,000 clones, around three quarters seen once. Sequencing was done on a sample of PBMCs. All receptors come from a man aged 18 to 29 in good health and CMV-seronegative.

This sequence joins TRBV30 and TRBJ2-7; TRBD2 matches 8 bases. The CDR3 is 14 residues long. CDR1 is GTSNPN, CDR2 SVGIG, per germline (reference sequence). The V and J ends lost 4 bases and 3 bases, in that order; junction bases with no gene match: 8. The CDR3 reads CAWMSGSRGYEQYF. In DNA, the CDR3 is TGTGCCTGGATGAGCGGGAGCCGGGGCTACGAGCAGTACTTC.

V is TRBV14 and J is TRBJ2-5; TRBD2 matches at 7 bases. The junction had 2 bases not matched to a gene; V was cut back by 5 bases and J by 2 bases. Looked up from germline, CDR1 is SGHDN and CDR2 is FVKESK. The length of the CDR3 is 13 residues. CDR3 nucleotides: TGTGCCAGCAGCTGGCGGGGGCAAGAGACCCAGTACTTC. Translated, it gives CASSWRGQETQYF.

The chain has TRBV11-3 and TRBJ2-6; possible D gene TRBD2, 6 bases. Germline V CDR1 and CDR2: SGHNT, YENEEA. Trimming shortened V by 5 bases and J by 3 bases, and 17 bases separated the two germline ends. This CDR3 has 17 residues. The CDR3 DNA sequence: TGTGCCAGCAGCCCCTCGGGGTCGGGGGTTGGGGCCAACGTCCTGACTTTC. This encodes CASSPSGSGVGANVLTF. Complete variable domain (other parts from reference TRBV11-3 and TRBJ2-6): EAGVVQSPRYKIIEKKQPVAFWCNPISGHNTLYWYLQNLGQGPELLIRYENEEAVDDSQLPKDRFSAERLKGVDSTLKIQPAELGDSAVYLCASSPSGSGVGANVLTFGAGSRLTVL.

The chain couples TRBV1 to TRBJ2-1; the D segment call TRBD2 is taken from the table without a DNA check. TRBV1 is flagged as a pseudogene. The CDR3 has 15 residues. For the CDR3, the DNA is TGCACCAGCAGTTTAGGCGGGCCAAGCTACAATGAGCAGTTCTTC. Protein sequence: CTSSLGGPSYNEQFF.

The chain uses TRBV28 and TRBJ1-4, with a possible D match to TRBD1 (5 bases). V was pared by 4 bases and J by 4 bases, with 16 bases between. Germline-derived CDR1 and CDR2 are MDHEN and SYDVKM. The CDR3 loop spans 16 amino acids. The DNA of the CDR3 is TGTGCCAGCAGTTCAACTCAGCGGGGCATTAATGAAAAACTGTTTTTT. Its translation is CASSSTQRGINEKLFF.

The chain joins TRBV7-9 to TRBJ2-7; D is unclear. This CDR3 has 12 residues. Germline-derived CDR1 and CDR2 are SEHNR and FQNEAQ (reference sequence). Trimming left V 11 bases short and J 2 bases short, with 13 bases between. The CDR3 loop is CAAVPVTYEQYF. The DNA of the CDR3 is TGTGCCGCGGTCCCTGTCACCTACGAGCAGTACTTC.

The chain is built from TRBV25-1 and TRBJ1-4, with D perhaps matching TRBD1 (5 bases). V lost 3 bases, J lost 2 bases, and 13 bases lay in between. The CDR3 has 16 residues. From germline, CDR1 is MGHDK and CDR2 SYGVNS. CDR3 residues: CASSDPYRSTNEKLFF. The CDR3 bases are TGTGCCAGCAGTGACCCATACAGGTCCACTAATGAAAAACTGTTTTTT. Using reference TRBV25-1 and TRBJ1-4 for the parts outside the CDR3, the full variable domain is EADIYQTPRYLVIGTGKKITLECSQTMGHDKMYWYQQDPGMELHLIHYSYGVNSTEKGDLSSESTVSRIRTEHFPLTLESARPSHTSQYLCASSDPYRSTNEKLFFGSGTQLSVL.

The chain combines TRBV5-4 with TRBJ1-1, with 10 bases lining up with TRBD1. The CDR3 has 15 residues. V was pared by 4 bases and J by 7 bases, with 10 bases of the junction left unmatched. The V gene's germline CDR1 is SGHNT and CDR2 YYREEE (reference sequence). CDR3 residues: CASSPGDRGRSEAFF. The CDR3, as DNA: TGTGCCAGCAGCCCTGGGGACAGGGGACGGAGTGAAGCTTTCTTT.

This rearrangement joins TRBV9 to TRBJ2-2; 7 bases are a match to TRBD2. This CDR3 contains 12 residues. The V segment lost 2 bases and the J segment 15 bases; nucleotides outside the gene matches: 7. Germline CDR1 SGDLS, CDR2 YYNGEE. In DNA, the CDR3 is TGTGCCAGCAGCGTCGGGGGAGGGTTGTTGTTTTTT. Protein sequence: CASSVGGGLLFF.

The chain has TRBV30 and TRBJ1-6, with a tentative D call TRBD1 (5 bases). CDR1 and CDR2 (germline): GTSNPN, SVGIG (reference sequence). This CDR3 is built from 13 residues. V dropped 3 bases and J dropped 9 bases, with 12 bases sitting between them. In DNA, the CDR3 is TGTGCCTGGAGAGTCCAAGGGGTTTCACCCCTCCACTTT. The encoded protein is CAWRVQGVSPLHF.

The chain joins TRBV4-3 to TRBJ2-5; 11 positions match TRBD1. The V gene's germline CDR1 is LGHNA and CDR2 YSLEER. The CDR3 totals 15 residues. V lost 4 bases and J lost 6; bases outside the gene matches: 7. The CDR3 spells CASSRVGQGDKTQYF. CDR3 nucleotides: TGCGCCAGCAGCCGGGTGGGACAGGGGGACAAGACCCAGTACTTC.

The V and J genes are TRBV27 and TRBJ2-3; 10 nucleotides line up with TRBD2. The J segment lost 7 bases and the V segment lost 7 bases, leaving 11 bases of the junction unmatched. The CDR3 covers 15 residues. Germline loops: CDR1 MNHEY, CDR2 SMNVEV (reference sequence). CDR3 nucleotides: TGTGCCAGCAAAGGAGCGGGAGGGCTGTCCCATACGCAGTATTTT. Translation: CASKGAGGLSHTQYF.

V gene TRBV6-1 combines with J gene TRBJ1-2; TRBD1 is a possible D gene (6 bases). With 1 base removed from V and 5 bases from J, the gap between germline ends came to 11 bases. The CDR3 consists of 14 residues. The germline V gene encodes CDR1 MNHNS and CDR2 SASEGT. The CDR3 sequence: CASSEGTEDYGYTF. The CDR3 coding sequence is TGTGCCAGCAGTGAAGGGACAGAGGATTATGGCTACACCTTC.

The chain uses TRBV2 and TRBJ1-5; 7 bases are a match to TRBD1. From germline, CDR1 is SNHLY and CDR2 FYNNEI. The V segment lost 4 bases and the J segment 8 bases; nucleotides outside the gene matches: 2. The CDR3 length is 12 residues. The CDR3 DNA is TGTGCCAGCAGTGGACAGGGTGAGCCCCAGCATTTT. Residues: CASSGQGEPQHF.

The J gene is TRBJ2-7, the V gene TRBV19; 8 bases line up with TRBD1. The V segment lost 4 bases and the J segment 5 bases; nucleotides outside the gene matches: 10. CDR3 length equals 15 residues. The germline CDR1 and CDR2 sequences are LNHDA and SQIVND (reference sequence). The CDR3 is CASSTSPGQVDEQYF. CDR3 nucleotide sequence: TGTGCCAGTAGTACCTCGCCGGGACAGGTTGACGAGCAGTACTTC.

This chain connects TRBV27 to TRBJ2-5; 8 positions agree with TRBD2. In germline, CDR1 is MNHEY, CDR2 SMNVEV (reference sequence). V lost 7 bases and J lost 7; bases outside the gene matches: 17. The CDR3 sequence is 16 residues long. The DNA for the CDR3 is TGTGCCAGCAACTTCGGCGGGGGGTTTCAGGACGGGACCCAGTACTTC. Protein sequence: CASNFGGGFQDGTQYF.

The chain employs TRBV5-3 and TRBJ2-7; TRBD1 aligns across 7 bases. TRBV5-3 is placed among ORFs of uncertain function. V gave up 2 bases and J gave up 4 bases; unmatched junction bases: 6. This CDR3 region has 14 residues. The CDR3, as DNA: TGTGCCAGAAGCTTTCGGGACAGATATTACGAGCAGTACGTC. Amino acids: CARSFRDRYYEQYV.

V gene TRBV6-5 combines with J gene TRBJ2-2; tentatively, D is TRBD2 (5 bases). V was shortened by 0 bases and J by 4 bases, with 12 bases between the two germline ends. Per the germline V gene, CDR1 is MNHEY and CDR2 is SVGAGI. The CDR3 loop spans 16 amino acids. Written as DNA, the CDR3 is TGTGCCAGCAGTTACTCGAGCGGTGTCGGCACCGGGGAGCTGTTTTTT. Translating gives CASSYSSGVGTGELFF.

The chain is built from TRBV6-5 and TRBJ1-1; the D gene is possibly TRBD1 (6 bases). Between the trimmed V and J ends, which lost 3 bases and 1 base, there was a span of 12 bases. The germline V gene encodes CDR1 MNHEY and CDR2 SVGAGI. This CDR3 spans 15 amino acids. The CDR3 loop is CASSYWSRGNTEAFF. For the CDR3, the DNA is TGTGCCAGCAGTTATTGGTCCAGGGGGAACACTGAAGCTTTCTTT.

Of note for this clone: This specimen includes other DNA sequences encoding the same CDR3. V and J are TRBV6-5 and TRBJ1-2; TRBD1 agrees at 9 bases. Per the germline V gene, CDR1 is MNHEY and CDR2 is SVGAGI. V gave up 0 bases and J gave up 2 bases; unmatched junction bases: 1. The CDR3 length is 15 residues. The CDR3 region has the DNA TGTGCCAGCAGTTACTCAGGGACAGGGAACTATGGCTACACCTTC. Protein product: CASSYSGTGNYGYTF.

The chain employs TRBV7-9 and TRBJ2-1; 7 bases are a match to TRBD2. With 11 bases clipped from V and 3 bases from J, the junction kept 10 bases outside the gene matches. Germline values: CDR1 SEHNR, CDR2 FQNEAQ (reference sequence). CDR3 size: 14 residues. CDR3 coding DNA: TGTGCCGGCGAGACTAGCTCAGGCTACAATGAGCAGTTCTTC. Translated, it gives CAGETSSGYNEQFF.

On this clone itself: The junction departs from germline at one end; a sequencing error may be responsible. This chain uses TRBV28 with TRBJ2-7; TRBD2 agrees at 7 bases. The CDR3 consists of 14 residues. Per germline, CDR1 MDHEN and CDR2 SYDVKM. The CDR3 DNA sequence: TGTGCCAGCAGTATATGGGGGGGTCTCCACGAGCAGTACTTC. Its translation: CASSIWGGLHEQYF.

This clone has more than one count but fewer than ten. The V call is TRBV19, the J call TRBJ1-1; 8 bases are a match to TRBD1. J gave up 3 bases and V 5 bases, and 2 bases lay outside the gene matches. Germline CDR1 LNHDA, CDR2 SQIVND (reference sequence). The CDR3 extends over 13 amino acids. CDR3 sequence: CASSQGADTEAFF. CDR3 DNA sequence: TGTGCCAGTAGTCAGGGGGCGGACACTGAAGCTTTCTTT.

The CDR3 coding sequence is TGTGCCAGCTCGCTGGCGGGGGCACGGGCTGGCTACACCTTC. Amino acids: CASSLAGARAGYTF. This chain uses TRBV28 with TRBJ1-2, with a weak D call TRBD1 (6 bases). V was trimmed by 8 bases and J by 7 bases, leaving 20 bases between them. The CDR3 spans 14 residues. Germline CDR1 is MDHEN and CDR2 is SYDVKM.

This chain uses TRBV12-5 with TRBJ1-6, with TRBD1 matching 7 bases. Germline V gene sequence: CDR1 LGHNT, CDR2 FRNRAP. With V trimmed by 6 bases and J by 7 bases, 3 bases remained unmatched. CDR3 length: 13 amino acids. For the CDR3, the DNA is TGTGCTAGTGGGGAACAGGGGAATTCACCCCTCCACTTT. This gives the protein CASGEQGNSPLHF. The full variable domain, rest sourced from reference TRBV12-5 and TRBJ1-6, is DARVTQTPRHKVTEMGQEVTMRCQPILGHNTVFWYRQTMMQGLELLAYFRNRAPLDDSGMPKDRFSAEMPDATLATLKIQPSEPRDSAVYFCASGEQGNSPLHFGNGTRLTVT.

This clone was seen a handful of times. The chain joins TRBV7-2 to TRBJ2-2, with 8 bases fitting TRBD1. Germline CDR1 SGHTA, CDR2 FQGNSA. V shed 5 bases and J 5 bases; nucleotides not matched to a gene: 13. CDR3 length: 17 residues. CDR3 protein: CASSRQGNSGPTGELFF. CDR3 DNA sequence: TGTGCCAGCAGCCGACAGGGGAATAGCGGACCAACCGGGGAGCTGTTTTTT. Filled out from reference TRBV7-2 and TRBJ2-2, the complete variable domain reads GAGVSQSPSNKVTEKGKDVELRCDPISGHTALYWYRQSLGQGLEFLIYFQGNSAPDKSGLPSDRFSAERTGGSVSTLTIQRTQQEDSAVYLCASSRQGNSGPTGELFFGEGSRLTVL.

The genes are TRBV7-3 and TRBJ2-7; 8 positions match TRBD2. V was pared by 6 bases and J by 3 bases, with 7 bases of the junction left unmatched. CDR3 length: 14 amino acids. Germline assignment: CDR1 SGHTA and CDR2 FQGTGA. The CDR3 bases are TGTGCCAGCAGTCCCGGGACTAGGGGCTACGAGCAGTACTTC. Translation gives CASSPGTRGYEQYF.